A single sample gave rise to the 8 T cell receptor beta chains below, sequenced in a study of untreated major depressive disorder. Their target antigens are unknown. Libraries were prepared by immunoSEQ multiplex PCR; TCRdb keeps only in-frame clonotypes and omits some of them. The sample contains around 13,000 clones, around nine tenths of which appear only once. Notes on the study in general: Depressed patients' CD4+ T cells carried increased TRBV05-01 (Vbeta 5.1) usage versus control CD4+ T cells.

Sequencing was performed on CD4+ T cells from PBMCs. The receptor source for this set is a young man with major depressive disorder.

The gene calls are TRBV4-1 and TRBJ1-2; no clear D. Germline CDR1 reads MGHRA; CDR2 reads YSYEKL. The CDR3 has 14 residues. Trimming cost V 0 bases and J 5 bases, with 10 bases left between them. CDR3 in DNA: TGCGCCAGCAGCCAAGAAGGAGAGAGGTATGGCTACACCTTC. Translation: CASSQEGERYGYTF.

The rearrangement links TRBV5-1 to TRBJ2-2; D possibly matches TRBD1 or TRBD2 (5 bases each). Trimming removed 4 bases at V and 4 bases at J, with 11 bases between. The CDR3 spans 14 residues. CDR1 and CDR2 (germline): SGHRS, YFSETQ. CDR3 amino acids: CASSREGATGELFF. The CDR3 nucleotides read TGCGCCAGCAGCCGGGAAGGGGCCACCGGGGAGCTGTTTTTT.

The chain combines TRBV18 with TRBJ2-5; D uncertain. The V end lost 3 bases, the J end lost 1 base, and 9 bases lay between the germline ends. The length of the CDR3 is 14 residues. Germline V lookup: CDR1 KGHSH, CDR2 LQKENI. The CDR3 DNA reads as TGTGCCAGCTCACCCAGCCCCAGCCAAGAGACCCAGTACTTC. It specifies CASSPSPSQETQYF.

CDR3 coding DNA: TGTGCCAGCAGCGGACTAGCGGGGGCCCATACGCAGTATTTT. This gives the protein CASSGLAGAHTQYF. The genes are TRBV2 and TRBJ2-3; 13 bases fit TRBD2. CDR1 and CDR2 (germline): SNHLY, FYNNEI. The junction had 4 bases not matched to a gene; V was cut back by 6 bases and J by 7 bases. The CDR3 consists of 14 residues.

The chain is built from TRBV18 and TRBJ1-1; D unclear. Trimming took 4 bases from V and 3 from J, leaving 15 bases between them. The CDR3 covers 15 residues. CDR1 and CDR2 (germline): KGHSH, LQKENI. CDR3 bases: TGTGCCAGCTCACTAAGGGCGCCGAGGGACACTGAAGCTTTCTTT. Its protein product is CASSLRAPRDTEAFF.

CDR3 nucleotide sequence: TGTGCCAGCAGCCAAGCCCTCAGGGGCGAGCAGTACTTC. Residues: CASSQALRGEQYF. V usage is TRBV14 and J usage is TRBJ2-7; possibly TRBD1 for D (6 bases). The germline V gene encodes CDR1 SGHDN and CDR2 FVKESK. V lost 1 base and J 6 bases, leaving 10 bases between the germline ends. There are 13 residues in the CDR3.

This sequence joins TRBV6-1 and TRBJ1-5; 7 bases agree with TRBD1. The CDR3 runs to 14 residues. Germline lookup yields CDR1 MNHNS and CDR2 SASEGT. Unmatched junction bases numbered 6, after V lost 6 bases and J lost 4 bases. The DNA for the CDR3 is TGTGCCAGCAGCCACGGGACAGAAAATCAGCCCCAGCATTTT. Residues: CASSHGTENQPQHF.

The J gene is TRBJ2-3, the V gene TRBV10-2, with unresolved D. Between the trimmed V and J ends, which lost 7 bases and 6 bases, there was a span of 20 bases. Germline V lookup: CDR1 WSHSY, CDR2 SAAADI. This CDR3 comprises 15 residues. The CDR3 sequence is CASKQRTSQLDTQYF. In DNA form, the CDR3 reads TGCGCCAGCAAACAGAGGACCAGTCAACTTGATACGCAGTATTTT.